The sequence of this TCR beta chain was determined in a study of CD8 T cells in ankylosing spondylitis. With respect to this clonotype: The antigen is unknown. A read error may account for a junction end that differs from germline.

TCRdb re-called the 5' RACE reads through MiXCR, storing one row per CDR3 protein. The sample consists of hundreds of thousands of distinct CDR3 sequences, 12% of them appearing once. Whole-study findings and limits: Eight or nine highly homologous variants made up a TCR beta motif that seemed to typify ankylosing spondylitis blood.

The germline gives CDR1 LNHDA, CDR2 SQIVND (reference sequence). The CDR3 is 13 amino acids. Material for sequencing was blood, either unsorted or a sorted T cell fraction (not recorded which). The receptor was derived from a male donor with ankylosing spondylitis. V is TRBV19 and J is TRBJ1-2; D may be TRBD1 (6 bases). The chain's CDR3 is CASSIDYSGTPNF. The DNA for the CDR3 is TGTGCCAGTAGTATAGACTATTCCGGGACACCTAATTTC.